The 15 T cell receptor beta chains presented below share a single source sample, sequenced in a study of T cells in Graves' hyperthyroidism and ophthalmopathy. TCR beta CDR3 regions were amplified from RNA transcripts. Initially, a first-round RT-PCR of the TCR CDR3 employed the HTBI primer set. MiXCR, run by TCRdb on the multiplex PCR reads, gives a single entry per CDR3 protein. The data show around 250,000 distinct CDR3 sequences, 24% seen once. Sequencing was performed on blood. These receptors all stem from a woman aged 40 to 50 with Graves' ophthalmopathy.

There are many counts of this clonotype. CDR3 sequence reads: CASSYSEGSGTEAFF. The CDR3 DNA reads as TGTGCCAGCAGTTACTCAGAGGGGAGTGGTACTGAAGCTTTCTTT. The chain recombines TRBV6-2 or TRBV6-3 with TRBJ1-1, with D possibly TRBD1 on 5 matching bases. V dropped 0 bases and J dropped 5 bases, with 13 bases sitting between them. The germline V gene has CDR1 MNHEY and CDR2 SVGEGT. The CDR3 runs to 15 residues.

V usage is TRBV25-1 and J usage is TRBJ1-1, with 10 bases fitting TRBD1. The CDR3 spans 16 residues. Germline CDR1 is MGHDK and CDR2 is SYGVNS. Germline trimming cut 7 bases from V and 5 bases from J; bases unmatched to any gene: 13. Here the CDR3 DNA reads TGTGCCAGCACTCCCAGCCTCGGGACAGGGGAGACTGAAGCTTTCTTT. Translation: CASTPSLGTGETEAFF.

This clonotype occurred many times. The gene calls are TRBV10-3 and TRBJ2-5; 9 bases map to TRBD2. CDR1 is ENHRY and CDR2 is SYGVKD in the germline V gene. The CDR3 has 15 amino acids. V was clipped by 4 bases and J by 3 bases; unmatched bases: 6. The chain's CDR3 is CAISGPLAGEETQYF. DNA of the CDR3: TGTGCCATCAGTGGCCCATTAGCGGGAGAAGAGACCCAGTACTTC.

The CDR3 DNA reads TGTGCCAGCAGTAAAACGGGGTACCAAGAGACCCAGTACTTC. As protein: CASSKTGYQETQYF. V and J are TRBV12-3 or TRBV12-4 and TRBJ2-5; D may be TRBD2 (5 bases). The CDR3 spans 14 residues. Trimming stripped 5 bases from V and 0 bases from J, with 10 bases between.

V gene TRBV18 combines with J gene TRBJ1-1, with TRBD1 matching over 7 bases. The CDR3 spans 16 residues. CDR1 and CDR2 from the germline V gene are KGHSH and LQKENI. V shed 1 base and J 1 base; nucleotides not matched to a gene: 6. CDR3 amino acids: CASSPLGQPANTEAFF. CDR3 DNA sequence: TGTGCCAGCTCACCACTGGGACAGCCGGCGAACACTGAAGCTTTCTTT.

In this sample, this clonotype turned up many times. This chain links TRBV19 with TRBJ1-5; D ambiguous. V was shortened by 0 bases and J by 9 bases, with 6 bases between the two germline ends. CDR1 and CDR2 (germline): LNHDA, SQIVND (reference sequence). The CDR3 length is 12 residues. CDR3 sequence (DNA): TGTGCCAGTAGTATAGAAGGCCGGCCCCAGCATTTT. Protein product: CASSIEGRPQHF.

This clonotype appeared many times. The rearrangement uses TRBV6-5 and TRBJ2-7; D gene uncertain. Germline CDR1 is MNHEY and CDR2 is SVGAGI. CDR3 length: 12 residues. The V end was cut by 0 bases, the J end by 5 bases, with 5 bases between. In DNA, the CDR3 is TGTGCCAGCAGTTACTCGAAAGACGAGCAGTACTTC. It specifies CASSYSKDEQYF.

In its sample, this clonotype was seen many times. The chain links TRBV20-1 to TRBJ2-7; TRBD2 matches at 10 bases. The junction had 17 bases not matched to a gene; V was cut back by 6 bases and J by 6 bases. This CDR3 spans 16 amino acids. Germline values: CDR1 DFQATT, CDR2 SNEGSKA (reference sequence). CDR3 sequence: CSAPIPSGRARGEQYF. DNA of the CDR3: TGCAGTGCCCCCATCCCTAGCGGGAGAGCCAGGGGCGAGCAGTACTTC.

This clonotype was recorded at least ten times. This CDR3 is CASPELETQYF. CDR3 sequence (DNA): TGTGCCAGCCCTGAATTAGAGACCCAGTACTTC. V gene TRBV12-3 or TRBV12-4 combines with J gene TRBJ2-5; D is ambiguous. V was clipped by 8 bases and J by 4 bases, with 8 bases between them. The CDR3 spans 11 residues.

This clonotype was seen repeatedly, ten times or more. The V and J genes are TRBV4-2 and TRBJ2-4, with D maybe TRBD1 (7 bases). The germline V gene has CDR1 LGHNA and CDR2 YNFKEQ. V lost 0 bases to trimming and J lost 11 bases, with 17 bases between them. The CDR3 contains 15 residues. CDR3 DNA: TGTGCCAGCAGCCAAGATGACCTCAGGGGGGAATTTCAGTACTTC. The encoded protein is CASSQDDLRGEFQYF.

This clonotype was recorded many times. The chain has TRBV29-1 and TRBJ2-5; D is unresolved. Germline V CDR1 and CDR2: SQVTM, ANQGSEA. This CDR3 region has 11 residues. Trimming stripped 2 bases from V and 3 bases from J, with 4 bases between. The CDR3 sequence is CSVEREETQYF. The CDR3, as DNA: TGCAGCGTTGAAAGGGAAGAGACCCAGTACTTC.

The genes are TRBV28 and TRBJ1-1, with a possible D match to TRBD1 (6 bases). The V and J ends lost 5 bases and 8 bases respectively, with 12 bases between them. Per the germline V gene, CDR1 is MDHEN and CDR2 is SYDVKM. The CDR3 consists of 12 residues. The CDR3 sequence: CASSPGTLEAFF. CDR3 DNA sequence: TGTGCCAGCAGTCCCGGGACACTCGAAGCTTTCTTT.

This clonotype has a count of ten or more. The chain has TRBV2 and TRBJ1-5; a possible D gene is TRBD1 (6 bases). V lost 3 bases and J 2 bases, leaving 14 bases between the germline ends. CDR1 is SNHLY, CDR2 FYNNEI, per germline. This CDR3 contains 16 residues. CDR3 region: CASSERTGFGNQPQHF. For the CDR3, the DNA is TGTGCCAGCAGTGAGCGAACAGGGTTTGGCAATCAGCCCCAGCATTTT.

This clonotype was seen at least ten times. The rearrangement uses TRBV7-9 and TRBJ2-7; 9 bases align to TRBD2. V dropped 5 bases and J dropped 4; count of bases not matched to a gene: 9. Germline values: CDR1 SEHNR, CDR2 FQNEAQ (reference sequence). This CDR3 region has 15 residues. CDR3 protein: CASSPSPSGIYEQYF. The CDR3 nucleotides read TGTGCCAGCAGCCCCAGCCCTAGCGGGATTTACGAGCAGTACTTC.

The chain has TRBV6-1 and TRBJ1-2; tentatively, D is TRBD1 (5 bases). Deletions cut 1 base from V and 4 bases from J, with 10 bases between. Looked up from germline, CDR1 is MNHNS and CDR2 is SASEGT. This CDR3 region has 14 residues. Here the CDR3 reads CASSEGGGPYGYTF. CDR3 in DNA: TGTGCCAGCAGTGAAGGGGGGGGACCCTATGGCTACACCTTC.